One TCR beta chain is described in this entry. The sample comes from a study of blood T cell repertoires in COVID-19. Original methodology: Reference gene primers were amplified, and this amplification served to estimate nucleated cell counts. Assay: immunoSEQ multiplex PCR; the TCRdb copy retains only in-frame clones and omits some. The DNA was the basis for D and trimming; V, J and clone size are from that table. The table shows about 220,000 clones, with 75% to 85% occurring only once. The V and J ends lost 7 bases and 0 bases respectively, with 15 bases between them. Per the germline V gene, CDR1 is LNHDA and CDR2 is SQIVND (reference sequence). The CDR3 consists of 15 residues. The Seattle patients, enrolled during active infection, were followed longitudinally.

Source material: peripheral blood. This receptor was identified in a woman between 65 and 79 years old with COVID-19, enrolled during active disease. This chain uses TRBV19 with TRBJ1-1; D gene uncertain. The CDR3 coding sequence is TGTGCCAGTACCCTCCGGCAGGCCATGAACACTGAAGCTTTCTTT. Protein sequence: CASTLRQAMNTEAFF.